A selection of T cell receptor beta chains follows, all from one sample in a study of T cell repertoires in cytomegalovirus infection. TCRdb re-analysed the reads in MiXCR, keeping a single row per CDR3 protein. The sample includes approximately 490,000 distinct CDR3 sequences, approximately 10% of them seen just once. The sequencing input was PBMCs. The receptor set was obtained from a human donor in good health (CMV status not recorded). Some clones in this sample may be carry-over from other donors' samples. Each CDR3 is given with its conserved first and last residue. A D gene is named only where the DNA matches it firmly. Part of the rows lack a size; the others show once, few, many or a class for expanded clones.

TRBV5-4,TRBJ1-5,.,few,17,CASSLRRVRRSNQPQHF,TGTGCCAGCAGCTTGCGGCGGGTTAGACGGAGCAATCAGCCCCAGCATTTT
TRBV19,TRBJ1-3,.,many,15,CASSLRSILRITIYF,TGTGCCAGTAGTCTCCGAAGCATACTCAGGATCACCATATATTTT
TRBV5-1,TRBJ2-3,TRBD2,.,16,CASSLELAGGGDTQYF,TGCGCCAGCAGCTTGGAACTAGCGGGGGGCGGAGATACGCAGTATTTT
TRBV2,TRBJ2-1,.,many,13,CASNPSSYNEQFF,TGTGCCAGCAATCCGAGCTCCTACAATGAGCAGTTCTTC
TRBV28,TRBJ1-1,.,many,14,CASTSTPTGTEAFF,TGTGCCAGCACCTCCACACCGACGGGCACTGAAGCTTTCTTT
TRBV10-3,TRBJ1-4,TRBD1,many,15,CAINSGQGPNEKLFF,TGTGCCATCAACTCGGGACAGGGACCTAATGAAAAACTGTTTTTT
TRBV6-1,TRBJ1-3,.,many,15,CASGRAPSSGNTIYF,TGTGCCAGCGGTAGGGCTCCTAGCTCTGGAAACACCATATATTTT
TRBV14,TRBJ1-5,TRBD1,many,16,CASSPNRGRGNQPQHF,TGTGCCAGCAGCCCCAACAGGGGTAGGGGCAATCAGCCCCAGCATTTT
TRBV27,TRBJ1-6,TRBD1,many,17,CASSLSHGTGANSPLHF,TGTGCCAGCAGTTTATCGCACGGGACAGGGGCTAATTCACCCCTCCACTTT
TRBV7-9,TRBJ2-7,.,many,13,CASSLGTEDEQYF,TGTGCCAGCAGCTTAGGGACAGAGGACGAGCAGTACTTC
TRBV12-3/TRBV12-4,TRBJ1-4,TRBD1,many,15,CASSLPGTGSGKLFF,TGTGCCAGCAGTCTCCCCGGGACAGGGAGCGGAAAACTGTTTTTT
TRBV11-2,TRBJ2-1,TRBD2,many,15,CASRVSGRSSNEQFF,TGTGCCAGCAGGGTTAGCGGGAGGTCTTCCAATGAGCAGTTCTTC
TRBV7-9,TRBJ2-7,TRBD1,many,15,CASSIPGQGPYEQYF,TGTGCCAGCAGCATACCGGGACAGGGGCCGTACGAGCAGTACTTC
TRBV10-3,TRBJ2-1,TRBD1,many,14,CAISEGQGAYEQFF,TGTGCCATCAGTGAGGGACAGGGGGCCTATGAGCAGTTCTTC
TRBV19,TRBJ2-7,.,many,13,CASSERSSYEQYF,TGTGCCAGTAGTGAGCGGAGCTCCTACGAGCAGTACTTC
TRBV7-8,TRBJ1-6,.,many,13,CASSLGADSPLHF,TGTGCCAGCAGCTTAGGGGCAGATTCACCCCTCCACTTT
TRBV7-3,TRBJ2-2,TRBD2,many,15,CASSSGGGYTGELFF,TGTGCCAGCAGCTCGGGCGGGGGGTATACCGGGGAGCTGTTTTTT
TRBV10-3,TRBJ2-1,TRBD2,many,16,CAISTIVAGPFNEQFF,TGTGCCATCAGTACAATAGTAGCGGGACCCTTCAATGAGCAGTTCTTC
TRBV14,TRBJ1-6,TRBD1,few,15,CASSQWTGGSSPLHF,TGTGCCAGCAGCCAATGGACAGGGGGGAGTTCACCCCTCCACTTT
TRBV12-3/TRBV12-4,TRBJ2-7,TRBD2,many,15,CASSTTSGASYEQYF,TGTGCCAGCAGCACGACTAGCGGGGCCTCCTACGAGCAGTACTTC
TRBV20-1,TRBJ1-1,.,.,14,CSARDDRWGTEAFF,TGCAGTGCTAGAGATGACAGATGGGGCACTGAAGCTTTCTTT
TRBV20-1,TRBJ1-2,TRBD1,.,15,CSARDPTGVAYGYTF,TGCAGTGCTAGAGATCCTACAGGGGTTGCCTATGGCTACACCTTC
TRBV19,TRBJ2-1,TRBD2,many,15,CASSIEAGGAYEQFF,TGTGCCAGTAGTATTGAAGCGGGGGGTGCGTATGAGCAGTTCTTC
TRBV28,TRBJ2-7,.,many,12,CASSFGDYEQYF,TGTGCCAGCAGTTTTGGCGACTACGAGCAGTACTTC
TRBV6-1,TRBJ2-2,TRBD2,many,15,CASGLGLANTGELFF,TGTGCCAGCGGTTTGGGACTAGCTAACACCGGGGAGCTGTTTTTT
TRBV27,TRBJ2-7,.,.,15,CASSQEGGPNREQYF,TGTGCCAGCAGTCAAGAAGGTGGCCCGAATAGGGAGCAGTACTTC
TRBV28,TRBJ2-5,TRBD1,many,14,CASSLLRQGLPEVF,TGTGCCAGCAGTTTACTGAGACAGGGGCTCCCCGAGGTCTTC
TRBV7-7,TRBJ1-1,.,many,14,CASSSDVMNTEAFF,TGTGCTAGCAGCTCTGATGTTATGAACACTGAAGCTTTCTTT
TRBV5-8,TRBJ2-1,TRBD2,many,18,CASSLGLAGIISYNEQFF,TGTGCCAGCAGCTTGGGACTAGCGGGAATCATCTCCTACAATGAGCAGTTCTTC
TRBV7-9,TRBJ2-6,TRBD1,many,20,CASSLRPGQGANSGANVLTF,TGTGCCAGCAGCCTCCGACCGGGACAGGGAGCAAACTCTGGGGCCAACGTCCTGACTTTC
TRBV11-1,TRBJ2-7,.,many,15,CASRPSGSQGVEQYF,TGTGCCAGCAGACCCAGCGGGAGTCAGGGGGTCGAGCAGTACTTC
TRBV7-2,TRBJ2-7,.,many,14,CASSLGQTNYEQYF,TGTGCCAGCAGCTTAGGACAGACAAACTACGAGCAGTACTTC